The 20 T cell receptor beta chains in this list originate from one sample, sequenced in a study of cytomegalovirus exposure and HLA in healthy donors. The PCR ran on 60 Vbeta and 13 Jbeta primers. Clones were read by immunoSEQ multiplex PCR, and TCRdb kept only the in-frame ones, dropping some. Here the sample spans around 130,000 clones, 81% being singletons. The sequencing sample was made of PBMCs. The receptors were sampled from a woman aged 35 to 49 in good health and CMV-seronegative.

The rearrangement uses TRBV5-1 and TRBJ1-1; 10 bases map to TRBD1. This CDR3 spans 15 amino acids. V lost 4 bases and J lost 6; bases outside the gene matches: 9. Germline lookup yields CDR1 SGHRS and CDR2 YFSETQ. In DNA form, the CDR3 reads TGCGCCAGCAGCCCCGAGGGACAGGGGATGGCTGAAGCTTTCTTT. Translation gives CASSPEGQGMAEAFF. Drawing the rest from reference TRBV5-1 and TRBJ1-1, the complete variable domain is KAGVTQTPRYLIKTRGQQVTLSCSPISGHRSVSWYQQTPGQGLQFLFEYFSETQRNKGNFPGRFSGRQFSNSRSEMNVSTLELGDSALYLCASSPEGQGMAEAFFGQGTRLTVV.

This clone was counted once. The chain joins TRBV6-1 to TRBJ2-3, with 8 bases matching TRBD2. After removal of 2 bases from V and 0 bases from J, the junction contained 10 bases not matched to a gene. CDR1 is MNHNS, CDR2 SASEGT, per germline. There are 18 residues in the CDR3. This CDR3 is CASSEWEPASGSTDTQYF. The CDR3 nucleotides read TGTGCCAGCAGTGAATGGGAGCCCGCTAGCGGGAGCACAGATACGCAGTATTTT.

This clone has only a few counts. This chain links TRBV2 with TRBJ1-5, with D possibly being TRBD1 (5 bases). The ends were cut back, 4 bases at V and 6 bases at J, with 13 bases in the middle. Germline V lookup: CDR1 SNHLY, CDR2 FYNNEI. The CDR3 loop spans 14 amino acids. The CDR3 is CASSGDSSSQPQHF. The DNA of the CDR3 is TGTGCCAGCAGTGGCGACAGTTCTAGTCAGCCCCAGCATTTT.

This chain links TRBV28 with TRBJ1-2; D remains unclear. This CDR3 spans 15 amino acids. Germline V gene data show CDR1 as MDHEN and CDR2 as SYDVKM. With 2 bases removed from V and 4 bases from J, the gap between germline ends came to 14 bases. The CDR3 reads CASSLISGSPYGYTF. DNA for the CDR3: TGTGCCAGCAGTTTAATCTCAGGATCGCCCTATGGCTACACCTTC.

The chain combines TRBV27 with TRBJ2-7, with D maybe TRBD2 (5 bases). Trimming cost V 2 bases and J 4 bases, with 15 bases left between them. From germline, CDR1 is MNHEY and CDR2 SMNVEV (reference sequence). This CDR3 has 15 amino acids. CDR3 region: CASSLGGGLGYEQYF. The DNA of the CDR3 is TGTGCCAGCAGTTTAGGTGGTGGACTCGGTTACGAGCAGTACTTC.

This clone turned up a few times. The chain couples TRBV4-2 to TRBJ1-2; the match to TRBD1 covers 10 bases. The V gene's germline CDR1 is LGHNA and CDR2 YNFKEQ. V shed 8 bases and J 2 bases; nucleotides not matched to a gene: 2. CDR3 size: 13 residues. Here the CDR3 reads CASWDRGNYGYTF. CDR3 bases: TGTGCCAGCTGGGACAGGGGAAACTATGGCTACACCTTC.

The CDR3 coding sequence is TGTGCCAGCAGTTCAGATGTTAGCACAGATACGCAGTATTTT. Its translation is CASSSDVSTDTQYF. V is TRBV27 and J is TRBJ2-3; D gene ambiguous. This CDR3 is 14 amino acids long. Germline CDR1 MNHEY, CDR2 SMNVEV (reference sequence). Trimming took off 4 bases at V and 0 bases at J, with 8 bases between the two ends.

V and J are TRBV23-1 and TRBJ2-2, with a tentative D call TRBD2 (6 bases). TRBV23-1 has ORF status, its function being uncertain. Trimming removed 2 bases from V and 7 bases from J, with 14 bases in between. The CDR3 contains 15 residues. The DNA of the CDR3 is TGCGCCAGCAGTCAACTAGTCGGGGGTATCGGGGAGCTGTTTTTT. Residues: CASSQLVGGIGELFF.

This chain links TRBV7-9 with TRBJ2-5; 9 bases match TRBD1. This CDR3 region has 15 residues. From germline, CDR1 is SEHNR and CDR2 FQNEAQ (reference sequence). J was trimmed by 7 bases and V by 5 bases; bases with no gene match: 11. The CDR3: CASSPRDREVGTQYF. The DNA of the CDR3 is TGTGCCAGCAGCCCAAGGGACAGGGAGGTGGGGACCCAGTACTTC.

The rearrangement uses TRBV9 and TRBJ2-1, with TRBD1 identical over 9 bases. V was clipped by 3 bases and J by 13 bases; unmatched bases: 14. Per the germline V gene, CDR1 is SGDLS and CDR2 is YYNGEE. The CDR3 contains 15 residues. DNA for the CDR3: TGTGCCAGCAGCGAGGACAGGGGCCACTATTACAAACAGTTCTTC. Translated: CASSEDRGHYYKQFF.

This chain uses TRBV10-1 with TRBJ2-1; 9 bases match TRBD2. Trimming removed 2 bases from V and 4 bases from J; junction bases left unmatched: 6. The V gene's germline CDR1 is WNHNN and CDR2 SYGVQD (reference sequence). The CDR3 is 16 residues long. The CDR3 nucleotides are TGCGCCAGCAGTGAGGGGAGACTAGCGGCATACAATGAGCAGTTCTTC. Encoded protein: CASSEGRLAAYNEQFF.

The chain couples TRBV5-1 to TRBJ2-3; D may be TRBD2 (6 bases). Trimming pared 4 bases from V and 0 bases from J, leaving 15 bases between. Germline V lookup: CDR1 SGHRS, CDR2 YFSETQ. This CDR3 is 16 amino acids long. In DNA, the CDR3 is TGCGCCAGCAGCAATGGACTACTAACCAGCACAGATACGCAGTATTTT. This codes for CASSNGLLTSTDTQYF. Complete variable domain (other parts from reference TRBV5-1 and TRBJ2-3): KAGVTQTPRYLIKTRGQQVTLSCSPISGHRSVSWYQQTPGQGLQFLFEYFSETQRNKGNFPGRFSGRQFSNSRSEMNVSTLELGDSALYLCASSNGLLTSTDTQYFGPGTRLTVL.

This chain's CDR3 is CASSLPNPTGELFF. The CDR3 DNA follows: TGTGCCAGCAGCTTACCTAATCCCACCGGGGAGCTGTTTTTT. The V call is TRBV7-2, the J call TRBJ2-2, with no clear D. CDR1 SGHTA and CDR2 FQGNSA come from the germline V gene. V lost 2 bases and J 4 bases, leaving 8 bases between the germline ends. This CDR3 is 14 amino acids long.

V gene TRBV28 combines with J gene TRBJ1-3; TRBD1 might be the D (5 bases). Germline CDR1 reads MDHEN; CDR2 reads SYDVKM. V was clipped by 3 bases and J by 0 bases, with 9 bases between them. The length of the CDR3 is 15 residues. The CDR3 DNA reads TGTGCCAGCAGTTTTCCCGACAGCTCTGGAAACACCATATATTTT. Its translation is CASSFPDSSGNTIYF.

J is TRBJ2-3 and V is TRBV6-6, with D maybe TRBD2 (6 bases). Germline V gene sequence: CDR1 MNHNY, CDR2 SVGAGI (reference sequence). Trimming removed 8 bases from V and 1 base from J, with 10 bases in between. CDR3 size: 13 residues. The CDR3 DNA reads TGTGCCAGCCTGGGGGAGGGCACAGATACGCAGTATTTT. Protein: CASLGEGTDTQYF.

Here the CDR3 DNA reads TGTGCCAGCAGCTTAGCGGTCGGCTGGGACAGCAAAGAGACCCAGTACTTC. As protein: CASSLAVGWDSKETQYF. The J gene is TRBJ2-5, the V gene TRBV7-2; TRBD1 matches at 7 bases. With V trimmed by 0 bases and J by 3 bases, 10 bases remained unmatched. Germline CDR1 is SGHTA and CDR2 is FQGNSA. The CDR3 totals 17 residues. The full variable domain, in which reference TRBV7-2 and TRBJ2-5 provide the parts outside the CDR3, is GAGVSQSPSNKVTEKGKDVELRCDPISGHTALYWYRQSLGQGLEFLIYFQGNSAPDKSGLPSDRFSAERTGGSVSTLTIQRTQQEDSAVYLCASSLAVGWDSKETQYFGPGTRLLVL.

In DNA form, the CDR3 reads TGCGCCAGCAGCCCGTACACAGATACGCAGTATTTT. Protein product: CASSPYTDTQYF. This chain connects TRBV5-1 to TRBJ2-3, with D unclear. The V gene lost 4 bases and the J gene lost 2 bases, with 5 bases spanning the gap. Germline V gives CDR1 SGHRS, CDR2 YFSETQ. CDR3 length: 12 residues.

This clone is a singleton in its sample. The V call is TRBV7-2, the J call TRBJ2-3; TRBD1 agrees at 8 bases. V trimming: 3 bases; J trimming: 5 bases; junction bases outside the gene matches: 7. CDR1 and CDR2 (germline): SGHTA, FQGNSA. CDR3 length: 15 amino acids. Here the CDR3 reads CASSFKTGGIDTQYF. DNA of the CDR3: TGTGCCAGCAGCTTCAAAACAGGGGGTATAGATACGCAGTATTTT.

The V call is TRBV28, the J call TRBJ1-1; TRBD1 agrees at 9 bases. J lost 6 bases, V lost 6 bases, and 14 bases had no gene match. From germline, CDR1 is MDHEN and CDR2 SYDVKM. The CDR3 sequence is 16 residues long. The CDR3 DNA sequence: TGTGCCAGCAGGGGACCGGGACAGGGTATGTTCGCTGAAGCTTTCTTT. It is translated as CASRGPGQGMFAEAFF. Full variable domain (outside the CDR3, taken from reference TRBV28 and TRBJ1-1): DVKVTQSSRYLVKRTGEKVFLECVQDMDHENMFWYRQDPGLGLRLIYFSYDVKMKEKGDIPEGYSVSREKKERFSLILESASTNQTSMYLCASRGPGQGMFAEAFFGQGTRLTVV.

The chain joins TRBV19 to TRBJ1-2, with 9 bases that match TRBD1. The length of the CDR3 is 15 residues. The V gene's germline CDR1 is LNHDA and CDR2 SQIVND (reference sequence). V lost 1 base and J lost 7; bases outside the gene matches: 7. This chain's CDR3 is CASSIAGTGRGGYTF. The CDR3 DNA is TGTGCCAGTAGTATAGCCGGGACAGGGAGAGGTGGCTACACCTTC.